The 21 T cell receptor beta chains below come from one sample, sequenced in a study of T-cell memory formation after mild COVID-19. Each CDR3 protein gets one entry after TCRdb re-called the 5' RACE reads with MiXCR. Of approximately 60,000 distinct CDR3 sequences listed, around 10% are singletons. Sequenced: PBMCs or a T cell subset sorted from them (not recorded which). Receptors were obtained from a man in his late teens or twenties who had mild COVID-19 (a few samples of this study predate the infection). Cell type and time point are not known.

This clonotype has a count of ten or more. The chain carries TRBV12-3 or TRBV12-4 and TRBJ2-3, with a weak D call TRBD2 (5 bases). V shed 6 bases and J shed 2 bases, with 9 bases lying between them. The CDR3 is 13 amino acids. The CDR3 here is CASRREHTDTQYF. The DNA for the CDR3 is TGTGCCAGCAGGAGGGAACACACAGATACGCAGTATTTT.

The rearrangement links TRBV6-2 or TRBV6-3 to TRBJ2-3; 10 bases are shared with TRBD2. Looked up from germline, CDR1 is MNHEY and CDR2 is SVGEGT. The CDR3 length is 16 residues. The trim removed 2 bases at V and 2 bases at J, leaving 4 bases unmatched. CDR3 amino acids: CASSYERGGPTDTQYF. For the CDR3, the DNA is TGTGCCAGCAGTTACGAGCGGGGGGGGCCCACAGATACGCAGTATTTT.

The J gene is TRBJ1-5, the V gene TRBV29-1; D uncertain. Per the germline V gene, CDR1 is SQVTM and CDR2 is ANQGSEA. The CDR3 has 11 residues. With 2 bases removed from V and 11 bases from J, the gap between germline ends came to 10 bases. CDR3 protein: CSVEIGKAQHF. As DNA, the CDR3 is TGCAGCGTTGAAATCGGGAAGGCCCAGCATTTT. The full variable domain, in which reference TRBV29-1 and TRBJ1-5 provide the parts outside the CDR3, is SAVISQKPSRDICQRGTSLTIQCQVDSQVTMMFWYRQQPGQSLTLIATANQGSEATYESGFVIDKFPISRPNLTFSTLTVSNMSPEDSSIYLCSVEIGKAQHFGDGTRLSIL.

Here the CDR3 DNA reads TGTGCCAGCAGACCCACTAGCGGGGCGGACTACGAGCAGTACGTC. This gives the protein CASRPTSGADYEQYV. The chain recombines TRBV6-5 with TRBJ2-7, with TRBD2 matching over 10 bases. The V gene's germline CDR1 is MNHEY and CDR2 SVGAGI. The CDR3 contains 15 residues. V shed 6 bases and J 3 bases; nucleotides not matched to a gene: 8.

This clonotype was counted at least ten times. The V call is TRBV7-9, the J call TRBJ2-3, with D possibly matching TRBD2 (6 bases). Germline CDR1 is SEHNR and CDR2 is FQNEAQ (reference sequence). The V gene lost 5 bases and the J gene lost 3 bases, with 6 bases spanning the gap. CDR3 size: 12 residues. The CDR3 DNA follows: TGTGCCAGCAGCGGAGGGACAGATACGCAGTATTTT. Its protein is CASSGGTDTQYF.

The genes are TRBV20-1 and TRBJ2-5; 8 bases map to TRBD2. Losses at the gene ends were 4 bases for V and 1 base for J; bases not matched to a gene: 2. Per the germline V gene, CDR1 is DFQATT and CDR2 is SNEGSKA (reference sequence). CDR3 length: 13 amino acids. The CDR3 loop reads CSAKLAAQETQYF. CDR3 in DNA: TGCAGTGCTAAACTAGCGGCCCAAGAGACCCAGTACTTC.

The genes are TRBV5-1 and TRBJ1-1; no clear D. V dropped 0 bases and J dropped 5 bases, with 8 bases sitting between them. Germline-derived CDR1 and CDR2 are SGHRS and YFSETQ. This CDR3 contains 13 residues. CDR3 nucleotides: TGCGCCAGCAGCTTGGGAGCCCAGACTGAAGCTTTCTTT. Translated: CASSLGAQTEAFF.

V and J are TRBV12-3 or TRBV12-4 and TRBJ2-3; the match to TRBD1 covers 9 bases. This CDR3 comprises 15 residues. The J segment lost 4 bases and the V segment lost 4 bases, leaving 6 bases of the junction unmatched. The CDR3 region is CASSSQGAVADTQYF. The CDR3 DNA is TGTGCCAGCAGTTCACAGGGGGCTGTCGCAGATACGCAGTATTTT.

The gene calls are TRBV29-1 and TRBJ1-1; D uncertain. The CDR3 contains 10 residues. V was clipped by 7 bases and J by 3 bases, with 6 bases between them. Germline V gives CDR1 SQVTM, CDR2 ANQGSEA. CDR3 in DNA: TGCAGCGAGATGGACACTGAAGCTTTCTTT. This encodes CSEMDTEAFF. Looking up the rest from reference TRBV29-1 and TRBJ1-1 gives the full variable domain: SAVISQKPSRDICQRGTSLTIQCQVDSQVTMMFWYRQQPGQSLTLIATANQGSEATYESGFVIDKFPISRPNLTFSTLTVSNMSPEDSSIYLCSEMDTEAFFGQGTRLTVV.

Many counts were recorded for this clonotype. CDR3 nucleotide sequence: TGTGCCAGCAGCTTGGCCGGGACAGGCCCTAACGAGCAGTACTTC. It is translated as CASSLAGTGPNEQYF. The chain carries TRBV7-6 and TRBJ2-7; 8 nucleotides match TRBD1. The CDR3 spans 15 residues. Per the germline V gene, CDR1 is SGHVS and CDR2 is FNYEAQ. The J segment lost 5 bases and the V segment lost 3 bases, leaving 9 bases of the junction unmatched.

This clonotype was detected a few times. The chain carries TRBV12-3 or TRBV12-4 and TRBJ1-2; D is uncertain. The CDR3 contains 13 residues. The germline V and J ends were trimmed by 6 bases and 4 bases, with 12 bases remaining between them. The CDR3 loop reads CASRQQAGYGYTF. The CDR3 nucleotides are TGTGCCAGCAGACAACAAGCAGGCTATGGCTACACCTTC.

The table lists this clonotype with many counts. The rearrangement links TRBV4-2 to TRBJ2-3; 7 bases line up with TRBD1. V dropped 0 bases and J dropped 2; count of bases not matched to a gene: 14. Germline CDR1 and CDR2: LGHNA and YNFKEQ. This CDR3 is 19 amino acids long. CDR3 sequence: CASSQERGHNGGLTDTQYF. The CDR3 coding sequence is TGTGCCAGCAGCCAAGAAAGGGGGCATAACGGAGGCCTCACAGATACGCAGTATTTT.

This clonotype was found many times. The CDR3 DNA is TGCGCCAGCAGCCTAACCAGACGCACTGAAGCTTTCTTT. Its protein product is CASSLTRRTEAFF. J is TRBJ1-1 and V is TRBV5-1; D unclear. The V and J ends lost 4 bases and 4 bases respectively, with 11 bases between them. This CDR3 region has 13 residues. Germline V CDR1 and CDR2: SGHRS, YFSETQ.

This clonotype was seen only a few times. V gene TRBV9 combines with J gene TRBJ2-5; D is perhaps TRBD1 (6 bases). There are 14 residues in the CDR3. The V gene lost 2 bases and the J gene lost 1 base, with 9 bases spanning the gap. Germline values: CDR1 SGDLS, CDR2 YYNGEE. The CDR3 reads CASSVGQRQETQYF. The CDR3 bases are TGTGCCAGCAGCGTCGGACAGCGCCAAGAGACCCAGTACTTC.

The chain combines TRBV7-8 with TRBJ2-7, with D perhaps given as TRBD1 or TRBD2 (6 bases each). The V end lost 5 bases, the J end lost 6 bases, and 17 bases lay between the germline ends. CDR3 length: 14 residues. CDR1 and CDR2 from the germline V gene are SGHVS and FQNEAQ. CDR3 DNA sequence: TGTGCCAGCAGCGTACCGGGGGCGGTTTTCGAGCAGTACGTC. Translating it yields CASSVPGAVFEQYV.

In this sample, this clonotype turned up a few times. The chain carries TRBV20-1 and TRBJ1-4; D possibly corresponds to TRBD1 (5 bases). Germline V CDR1 and CDR2: DFQATT, SNEGSKA (reference sequence). V lost 0 bases, J lost 5 bases, and 10 bases lay in between. The CDR3 consists of 14 residues. The CDR3 loop reads CSARDPGGNEKLFF. Here the CDR3 DNA reads TGCAGTGCTAGAGATCCCGGGGGAAATGAAAAACTGTTTTTT.

The chain combines TRBV2 with TRBJ2-2; 12 positions match TRBD2. V shed 6 bases and J 2 bases; nucleotides not matched to a gene: 4. The CDR3 runs 16 residues. Germline CDR1 and CDR2: SNHLY and FYNNEI. CDR3 coding DNA: TGTGCCAGCAGACTAGCGGGGGGAAGAAACACCGGGGAGCTGTTTTTT. Protein sequence: CASRLAGGRNTGELFF.

The V call is TRBV2, the J call TRBJ2-7, with D maybe TRBD1 (7 bases). Trimming left V 4 bases short and J 2 bases short, with 12 bases between. Germline CDR1 and CDR2: SNHLY and FYNNEI. This CDR3 spans 14 amino acids. The CDR3 sequence: CASSGGTVPYEQYF. DNA of the CDR3: TGTGCCAGCAGTGGCGGGACAGTTCCCTACGAGCAGTACTTC. The variable domain in full, completed from reference TRBV2 and TRBJ2-7, reads EPEVTQTPSHQVTQMGQEVILRCVPISNHLYFYWYRQILGQKVEFLVSFYNNEISEKSEIFDDQFSVERPDGSNFTLKIRSTKLEDSAMYFCASSGGTVPYEQYFGPGTRLTVT.

This clonotype was found a few times. The chain's CDR3 is CASSTDRNQPQHF. The CDR3, as DNA: TGTGCCAGCAGCACAGACAGAAATCAGCCCCAGCATTTT. The V call is TRBV7-2, the J call TRBJ1-5, with a tentative D call TRBD1 (5 bases). Germline-derived CDR1 and CDR2 are SGHTA and FQGNSA. V gave up 5 bases and J gave up 4 bases, with 9 bases separating them. The CDR3 covers 13 residues.

This chain connects TRBV2 to TRBJ2-2; 10 positions agree with TRBD2. The germline gives CDR1 SNHLY, CDR2 FYNNEI. The V segment lost 8 bases and the J segment 6 bases; nucleotides outside the gene matches: 3. This CDR3 is 13 amino acids long. Written as DNA, the CDR3 is TGTGCCAGCGGTGGACTAGCGGCCGGGGAGCTGTTTTTT. As protein: CASGGLAAGELFF.

V and J are TRBV12-3 or TRBV12-4 and TRBJ1-5; possible D gene TRBD1, 5 bases. Trimming cost V 5 bases and J 8 bases, with 13 bases left between them. This CDR3 has 13 amino acids. CDR3 in amino acids: CASSLDSQKPQHF. The CDR3 bases are TGTGCCAGCAGTCTAGACAGCCAAAAGCCCCAGCATTTT.